These 18 T cell receptor beta chains were sequenced from one sample in a study of blood T cell repertoires in COVID-19. Using immunoSEQ multiplex PCR, the repertoire was profiled, and TCRdb retains in-frame clones only, with some absent. This table has 350,000 to 400,000 clones, more than 75% appearing once. The sequenced sample was PBMCs or T cells enriched from blood (not recorded which). The receptors were gathered from a woman under 40 who had recovered from COVID-19.

The chain joins TRBV7-6 to TRBJ2-7; D is possibly TRBD2 (5 bases). The CDR3 consists of 16 residues. Germline CDR1 SGHVS, CDR2 FNYEAQ. The V end was cut by 0 bases, the J end by 5 bases, with 17 bases between. DNA for the CDR3: TGTGCCAGCAGCTTAGCGTCCGGGCCGATGACTAACGAGCAGTACTTC. This translates into CASSLASGPMTNEQYF.

The V gene is TRBV24-1, the J gene TRBJ1-1; 9 nucleotides line up with TRBD1. V lost 2 bases, J lost 0 bases, and 12 bases stayed unmatched. CDR1 is KGHDR, CDR2 SFDVKD, per germline. The CDR3 runs to 19 residues. The CDR3 DNA follows: TGTGCCACCAGTGATTCACACAGGGGGCACGGGATCATGAACACTGAAGCTTTCTTT. Amino acids: CATSDSHRGHGIMNTEAFF.

In this sample, this clone turned up once. This chain uses TRBV28 with TRBJ1-1, with D unclear. CDR3 length: 14 amino acids. V lost 3 bases to trimming and J lost 0 bases, with 8 bases between them. Germline loops: CDR1 MDHEN, CDR2 SYDVKM. CDR3 loop: CASSLAAVNTEAFF. The CDR3 nucleotides are TGTGCCAGCAGTTTGGCGGCGGTGAACACTGAAGCTTTCTTT.

The V and J genes are TRBV5-1 and TRBJ2-5; 8 nucleotides align to TRBD2. The CDR3 extends over 17 amino acids. V shed 0 bases, J shed 4 bases, and the junction held 11 bases outside the gene matches. CDR1 SGHRS and CDR2 YFSETQ come from the germline V gene. The CDR3 region is CASSLALVRGAGETQYF. In DNA, the CDR3 is TGCGCCAGCAGCTTGGCCCTAGTGCGGGGGGCTGGAGAGACCCAGTACTTC.

The V gene is TRBV27, the J gene TRBJ2-1, with D unresolved. CDR3 size: 14 residues. V lost 3 bases and J 4 bases, leaving 10 bases between the germline ends. Germline V gene lookup returns CDR1 MNHEY and CDR2 SMNVEV (reference sequence). The CDR3: CASSFELSYNEQFF. CDR3 DNA sequence: TGTGCCAGCAGTTTCGAGCTCTCGTACAATGAGCAGTTCTTC.

The chain is built from TRBV11-2 and TRBJ2-5; TRBD1 matches at 9 bases. This CDR3 comprises 15 residues. J was trimmed by 5 bases and V by 5 bases; bases with no gene match: 9. CDR1 is SGHAT, CDR2 FQNNGV, per germline. CDR3: CASSRTGGETETQYF. CDR3 bases: TGTGCCAGCAGCAGAACAGGGGGCGAAACGGAGACCCAGTACTTC.

The chain links TRBV3-1 (or the pseudogene TRBV3-2) to TRBJ1-2; D is possibly TRBD1 (5 bases). The V end was cut by 0 bases, the J end by 8 bases, with 22 bases between. The CDR3 is made up of 17 amino acids. Germline V CDR1 and CDR2: LGHDT, YNNKEL (reference sequence). CDR3 in amino acids: CASSQEVLGAGGFGYTF. In DNA, the CDR3 is TGTGCCAGCAGCCAAGAAGTATTAGGAGCGGGGGGTTTCGGCTACACCTTC.

The V gene is TRBV18, the J gene TRBJ2-7; 11 nucleotides match TRBD1. CDR1 and CDR2 (germline): KGHSH, LQKENI. Trimming removed 3 bases from V and 2 bases from J; junction bases left unmatched: 3. The CDR3 has 15 residues. For the CDR3, the DNA is TGTGCCAGCTCACCGTCGGACAGGGGGCCCTACGAGCAGTACTTC. Protein product: CASSPSDRGPYEQYF.

The V gene is TRBV6-1, the J gene TRBJ2-7; 7 bases are shared with TRBD1. Trimming at V came to 3 bases and at J to 0 bases, leaving 8 bases not matched to a gene. The CDR3 totals 16 residues. Per the germline V gene, CDR1 is MNHNS and CDR2 is SASEGT. CDR3 sequence: CASSDLRDRASYEQYF. The CDR3 bases are TGTGCCAGCAGTGACCTCCGGGACAGAGCCTCCTACGAGCAGTACTTC.

The sample holds a few counts of this clone. This rearrangement joins TRBV4-1 to TRBJ1-3; D unresolved. This CDR3 has 18 residues. V shed 0 bases and J shed 0 bases, with 15 bases lying between them. The germline gives CDR1 MGHRA, CDR2 YSYEKL. CDR3: CASSQEPTRGSSGNTIYF. The CDR3 coding sequence is TGCGCCAGCAGCCAAGAACCGACACGAGGGAGCTCTGGAAACACCATATATTTT.

This chain uses TRBV7-6 with TRBJ2-7, with D possibly being TRBD2 (5 bases). Germline V lookup: CDR1 SGHVS, CDR2 FNYEAQ. The CDR3 spans 15 residues. V lost 5 bases to trimming and J lost 0 bases, with 14 bases between them. In DNA form, the CDR3 reads TGTGCCAGCAGCACGGGCCGGGGTTACTCCTACGAGCAGTACTTC. Encoded protein: CASSTGRGYSYEQYF.

The J gene is TRBJ2-7, the V gene TRBV28; perhaps TRBD1 as D (5 bases). The germline gives CDR1 MDHEN, CDR2 SYDVKM. The V end lost 3 bases, the J end lost 4 bases, and 10 bases lay between the germline ends. The CDR3 sequence is 13 residues long. The CDR3: CASSLSDRYEQYF. DNA of the CDR3: TGTGCCAGCAGTTTGTCTGACAGATACGAGCAGTACTTC.

The chain employs TRBV19 and TRBJ1-1, with D possibly TRBD1 on 5 matching bases. The CDR3 is 11 residues long. V was shortened by 2 bases and J by 10 bases, with 8 bases between the two germline ends. The germline V gene has CDR1 LNHDA and CDR2 SQIVND (reference sequence). The CDR3 region has the DNA TGTGCCAGTAGTATAACAGGAGCAGCTTTCTTT. It specifies CASSITGAAFF.

The V gene is TRBV7-9, the J gene TRBJ2-7, with 8 bases that match TRBD2. After removal of 5 bases from V and 3 bases from J, the junction contained 6 bases not matched to a gene. Germline lookup yields CDR1 SEHNR and CDR2 FQNEAQ (reference sequence). The CDR3 loop spans 14 amino acids. In DNA, the CDR3 is TGTGCCAGCAGCGAGACTAGCGAAAGCTACGAGCAGTACTTC. This gives the protein CASSETSESYEQYF. Based on the CDR3 plus reference TRBV7-9 and TRBJ2-7, the full variable domain is DTGVSQNPRHKITKRGQNVTFRCDPISEHNRLYWYRQTLGQGPEFLTYFQNEAQLEKSRLLSDRFSAERPKGSFSTLEIQRTEQGDSAMYLCASSETSESYEQYFGPGTRLTVT.

The V gene is TRBV15, the J gene TRBJ2-1, with D maybe TRBD1 (5 bases). The germline V gene encodes CDR1 LNHNV and CDR2 YYDKDF (reference sequence). The CDR3 totals 15 residues. V was pared by 3 bases and J by 7 bases, with 16 bases between. The CDR3 coding sequence is TGTGCCACCAGCAGTCCCAGGGAAGGTTTAAATGAGCAGTTCTTC. Protein: CATSSPREGLNEQFF.

The chain couples TRBV16 to TRBJ2-1, with 7 bases fitting TRBD2. The V gene end was trimmed by 2 bases and the J gene end by 0 bases; junction bases not matched to a gene: 7. CDR3 length: 17 residues. CDR1 KGHSY and CDR2 FQNENV come from the germline V gene. This CDR3 reads CASSQAIAGDSYNEQFF. CDR3 coding DNA: TGTGCCAGCAGCCAAGCCATAGCGGGCGACTCCTACAATGAGCAGTTCTTC. The full variable domain, with the rest looked up from reference TRBV16 and TRBJ2-1, is GEEVAQTPKHLVRGEGQKAKLYCAPIKGHSYVFWYQQVLKNEFKFLISFQNENVFDETGMPKERFSAKCLPNSPCSLEIQATKLEDSAVYFCASSQAIAGDSYNEQFFGPGTRLTVL.

J is TRBJ1-5 and V is TRBV5-1, with D maybe TRBD1 (5 bases). Trimming left V 5 bases short and J 3 bases short, with 9 bases between. Germline assignment: CDR1 SGHRS and CDR2 YFSETQ. The CDR3 covers 13 residues. CDR3 coding DNA: TGCGCCAGCAGGGCGGGGCCCAATCAGCCCCAGCATTTT. Protein product: CASRAGPNQPQHF.

The rearrangement uses TRBV6-2 or TRBV6-3 and TRBJ2-4; maybe TRBD1 (5 bases). The ends were cut back, 8 bases at V and 1 base at J, with 18 bases in the middle. Germline CDR1 reads MNHEY; CDR2 reads SVGEGT. CDR3 length equals 16 residues. DNA of the CDR3: TGTGCCAGCGGCCCGTGGCAGGGCTCCGCCAAAAACATTCAGTACTTC. Its translation is CASGPWQGSAKNIQYF.